The clone carrying this TCR beta chain was seen a few times. Its antigen remains unknown. Samples of adjacent lung (free of atypia) were collected at least 2 cm from the tumor margin. Produced via immunoSEQ multiplex PCR; TCRdb's table is partial and in-frame only. The sample records about 1,200 clones, roughly 14% being singletons. This entry belongs to a study of T cells in localized non-small cell lung cancer. Findings and caveats of the study: Higher blood T cell density went with longer overall survival. Out of the top 100 tumor clones, a median approximately 50 were seen in adjacent lung. Uninvolved adjacent lung showed higher T cell clonality than tumor.

This sequence was found in a male donor aged 60 or over with stage I lung adenocarcinoma. Sequencing used normal lung tissue next to the tumor, obtained before any cancer treatment.

The CDR3 DNA sequence: TGTGCCAGCAGCTCCTTTGGGGGAGGGCACAATGAGCAGTTCTTC. Amino acid sequence: CASSSFGGGHNEQFF. V and J are TRBV7-6 and TRBJ2-1; 7 nucleotides agree with TRBD2. Germline loops: CDR1 SGHVS, CDR2 FNYEAQ. This CDR3 has 15 amino acids. V was clipped by 4 bases and J by 5 bases; unmatched bases: 8.